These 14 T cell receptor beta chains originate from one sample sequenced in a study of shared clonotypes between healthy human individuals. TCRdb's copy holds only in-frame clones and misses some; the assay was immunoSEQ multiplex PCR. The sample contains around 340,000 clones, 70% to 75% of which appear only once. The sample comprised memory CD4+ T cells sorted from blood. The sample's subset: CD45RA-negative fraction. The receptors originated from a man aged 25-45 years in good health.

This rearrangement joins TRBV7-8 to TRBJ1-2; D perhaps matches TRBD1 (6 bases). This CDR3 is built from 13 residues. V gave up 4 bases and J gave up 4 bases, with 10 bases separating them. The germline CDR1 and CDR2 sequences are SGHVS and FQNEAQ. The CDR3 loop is CASSSGGSYGYTF. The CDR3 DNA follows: TGTGCCAGCAGCTCTGGGGGCAGCTATGGCTACACCTTC.

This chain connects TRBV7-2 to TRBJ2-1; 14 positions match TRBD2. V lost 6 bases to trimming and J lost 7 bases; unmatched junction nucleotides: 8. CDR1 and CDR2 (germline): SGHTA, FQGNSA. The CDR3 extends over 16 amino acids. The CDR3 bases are TGTGCCAGCAGACATAGACTAGCGGGAGGGAGGAATGAGCAGTTCTTC. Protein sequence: CASRHRLAGGRNEQFF.

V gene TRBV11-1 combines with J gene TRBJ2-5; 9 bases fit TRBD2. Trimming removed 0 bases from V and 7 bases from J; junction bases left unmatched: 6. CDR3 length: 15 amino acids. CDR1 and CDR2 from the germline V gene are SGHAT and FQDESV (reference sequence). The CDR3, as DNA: TGTGCCAGCAGCTTAGCGCGGGAGGGGGTCGGGACCCAGTACTTC. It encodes CASSLAREGVGTQYF. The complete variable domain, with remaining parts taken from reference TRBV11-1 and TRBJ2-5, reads EAEVAQSPRYKITEKSQAVAFWCDPISGHATLYWYRQILGQGPELLVQFQDESVVDDSQLPKDRFSAERLKGVDSTLKIQPAELGDSAMYLCASSLAREGVGTQYFGPGTRLLVL.

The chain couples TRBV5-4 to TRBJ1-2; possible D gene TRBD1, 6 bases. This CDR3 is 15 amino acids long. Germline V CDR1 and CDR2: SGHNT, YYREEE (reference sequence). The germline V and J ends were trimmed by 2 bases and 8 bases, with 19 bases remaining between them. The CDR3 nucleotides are TGTGCCAGCAGCTTTTCGGGGGGCAGGGGTTTAGGCTACACCTTC. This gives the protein CASSFSGGRGLGYTF.

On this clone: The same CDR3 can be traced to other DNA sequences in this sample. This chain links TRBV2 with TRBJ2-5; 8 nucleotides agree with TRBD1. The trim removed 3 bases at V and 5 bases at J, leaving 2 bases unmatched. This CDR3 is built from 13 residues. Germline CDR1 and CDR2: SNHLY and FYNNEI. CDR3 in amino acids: CASSDRGRETQYF. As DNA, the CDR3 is TGTGCCAGCAGTGACAGGGGGCGCGAGACCCAGTACTTC.

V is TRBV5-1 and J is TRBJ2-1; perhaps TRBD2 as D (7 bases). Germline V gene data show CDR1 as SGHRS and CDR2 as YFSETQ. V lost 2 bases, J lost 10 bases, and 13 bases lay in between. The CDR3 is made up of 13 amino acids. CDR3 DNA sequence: TGCGCCAGCAGCTTCTTGGGGGGGGGCGAGCAGTTCTTC. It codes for CASSFLGGGEQFF.

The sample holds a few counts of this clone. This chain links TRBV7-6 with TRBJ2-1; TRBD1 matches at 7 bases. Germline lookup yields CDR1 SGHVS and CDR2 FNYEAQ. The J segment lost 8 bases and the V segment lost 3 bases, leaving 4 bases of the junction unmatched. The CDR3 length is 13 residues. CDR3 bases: TGTGCCAGCAGCTTGGACAGGTTCGATGAGCAGTTCTTC. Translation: CASSLDRFDEQFF.

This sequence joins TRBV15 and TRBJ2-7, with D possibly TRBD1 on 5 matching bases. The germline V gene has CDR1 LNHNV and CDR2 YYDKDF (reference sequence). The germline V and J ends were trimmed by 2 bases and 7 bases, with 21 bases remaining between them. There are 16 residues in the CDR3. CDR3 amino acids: CATSRLTGPEGVEQYF. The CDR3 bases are TGTGCCACCAGCAGACTAACCGGGCCAGAAGGGGTTGAGCAGTACTTC.

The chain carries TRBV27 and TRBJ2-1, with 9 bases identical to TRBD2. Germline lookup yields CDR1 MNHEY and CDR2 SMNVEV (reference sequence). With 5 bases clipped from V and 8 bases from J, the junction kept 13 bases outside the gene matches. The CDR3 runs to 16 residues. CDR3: CASSLISGRGRYEQFF. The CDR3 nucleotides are TGTGCCAGCAGTCTAATTAGCGGGAGAGGGCGGTATGAGCAGTTCTTC.

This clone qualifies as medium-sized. This chain's CDR3 is CASSSGPQQTQYF. CDR3 in DNA: TGTGCCAGTAGTAGTGGCCCCCAGCAGACCCAGTACTTC. The V and J genes are TRBV19 and TRBJ2-5; D is unresolved. The germline V and J ends were trimmed by 4 bases and 6 bases, with 12 bases remaining between them. Per germline, CDR1 LNHDA and CDR2 SQIVND (reference sequence). The CDR3 runs 13 residues.

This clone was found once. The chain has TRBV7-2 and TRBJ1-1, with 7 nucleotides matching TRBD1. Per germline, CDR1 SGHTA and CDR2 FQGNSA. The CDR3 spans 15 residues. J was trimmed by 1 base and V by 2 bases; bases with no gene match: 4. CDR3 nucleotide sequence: TGTGCCAGCAGCTTAAGGGGACAGCGGAACACTGAAGCTTTCTTT. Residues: CASSLRGQRNTEAFF.

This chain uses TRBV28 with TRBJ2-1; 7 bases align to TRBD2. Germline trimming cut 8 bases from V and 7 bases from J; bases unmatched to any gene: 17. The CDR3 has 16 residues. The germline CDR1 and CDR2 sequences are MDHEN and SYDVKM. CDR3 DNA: TGTGCCAGCGGGTTTATGTCGGGGCGGGGGAGTAATGAGCAGTTCTTC. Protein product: CASGFMSGRGSNEQFF.

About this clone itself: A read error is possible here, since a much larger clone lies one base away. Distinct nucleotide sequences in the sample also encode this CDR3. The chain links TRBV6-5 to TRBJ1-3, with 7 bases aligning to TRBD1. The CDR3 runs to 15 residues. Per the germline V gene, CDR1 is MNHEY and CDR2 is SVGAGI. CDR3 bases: TGTGCTAGCAGTTCCACCGGACAGGCTGGAAACACCATATATTTT. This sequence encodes CASSSTGQAGNTIYF.

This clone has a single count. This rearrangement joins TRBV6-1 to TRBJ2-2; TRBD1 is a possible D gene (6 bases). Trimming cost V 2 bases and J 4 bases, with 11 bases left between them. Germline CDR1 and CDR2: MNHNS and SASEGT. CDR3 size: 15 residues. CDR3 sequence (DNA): TGTGCCAGCAGTGAACACAGGGCAATCACCGGGGAGCTGTTTTTT. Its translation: CASSEHRAITGELFF.